These 24 T cell receptor beta chains were all obtained from the same sample, sequenced in a study of cytomegalovirus exposure and HLA in healthy donors. PCR amplification relied on 60 Vbeta primers (plus 13 Jbeta primers). Assay used: immunoSEQ multiplex PCR; TCRdb lists only in-frame clones, some missing. The sample's table shows around 150,000 clones. The sample comprised PBMCs. Receptor source: a man aged 30 to 45 in good health and CMV-seronegative.

The chain links TRBV15 to TRBJ2-3; 11 nucleotides align to TRBD2. The CDR3 consists of 18 residues. V gave up 3 bases and J gave up 0 bases; unmatched junction bases: 8. Germline V gene lookup returns CDR1 LNHNV and CDR2 YYDKDF (reference sequence). Written as DNA, the CDR3 is TGTGCCACCAGCAGGGGACTAGCGGACCCTCCTAGCACAGATACGCAGTATTTT. Translating it yields CATSRGLADPPSTDTQYF.

The chain carries TRBV5-6 and TRBJ2-1, with D perhaps TRBD2 (6 bases). This CDR3 has 14 amino acids. Germline V lookup: CDR1 SGHDT, CDR2 YYEEEE. Trimming pared 1 base from V and 8 bases from J, leaving 13 bases between. The CDR3 loop is CASSLPGERDEQFF. DNA of the CDR3: TGTGCCAGCAGCTTGCCGGGGGAGCGGGATGAGCAGTTCTTC.

The chain uses TRBV18 and TRBJ2-5; perhaps TRBD1 as D (5 bases). This CDR3 has 14 residues. The germline V gene encodes CDR1 KGHSH and CDR2 LQKENI. Trimming shortened V by 3 bases and J by 6 bases, and 14 bases separated the two germline ends. The CDR3 sequence is CASSPEKGVKTQYF. As DNA, the CDR3 is TGTGCCAGCTCACCGGAAAAAGGGGTGAAGACCCAGTACTTC.

The chain couples TRBV28 to TRBJ2-1, with a possible D match to TRBD1 (5 bases). The germline V gene encodes CDR1 MDHEN and CDR2 SYDVKM. The CDR3 sequence is 17 residues long. V shed 6 bases and J shed 0 bases, with 18 bases lying between them. The CDR3: CASSPLGLTSSYNEQFF. The CDR3 coding sequence is TGTGCCAGCAGCCCCCTGGGGCTTACGAGCTCCTACAATGAGCAGTTCTTC.

The chain employs TRBV5-4 and TRBJ1-1; weak D call: TRBD1 (5 bases). The CDR3 contains 13 residues. Looked up from germline, CDR1 is SGHNT and CDR2 is YYREEE (reference sequence). Trimming left V 6 bases short and J 1 base short, with 10 bases between. The CDR3, as DNA: TGTGCCAGCAACCTGCAGGGGAACACTGAAGCTTTCTTT. Translation gives CASNLQGNTEAFF. The entire variable domain, with the rest obtained from reference TRBV5-4 and TRBJ1-1, is as follows: ETGVTQSPTHLIKTRGQQVTLRCSSQSGHNTVSWYQQALGQGPQFIFQYYREEENGRGNFPPRFSGLQFPNYSSELNVNALELDDSALYLCASNLQGNTEAFFGQGTRLTVV.

The gene calls are TRBV19 and TRBJ2-7; 8 bases are a match to TRBD1. V was pared by 5 bases and J by 3 bases, with 6 bases of the junction left unmatched. Looked up from germline, CDR1 is LNHDA and CDR2 is SQIVND (reference sequence). The CDR3 length is 14 residues. The CDR3 protein is CASSLGTGGYEQYF. The CDR3 DNA reads TGTGCCAGTAGTTTAGGGACAGGAGGCTACGAGCAGTACTTC.

This chain uses TRBV10-1 with TRBJ2-7, with D uncertain. Trimming pared 5 bases from V and 3 bases from J, leaving 14 bases between. This CDR3 region has 14 residues. CDR1 and CDR2 from the germline V gene are WNHNN and SYGVQD (reference sequence). The CDR3 loop is CASSSSRMGYEQYF. The CDR3 DNA sequence: TGCGCCAGCAGTAGCTCTAGGATGGGCTACGAGCAGTACTTC.

The chain has TRBV6-1 and TRBJ2-3; 7 bases fit TRBD1. This CDR3 spans 15 amino acids. Germline assignment: CDR1 MNHNS and CDR2 SASEGT. Losses at the gene ends were 5 bases for V and 0 bases for J; bases not matched to a gene: 5. Here the CDR3 reads CASSKGQFSTDTQYF. The CDR3 nucleotides read TGTGCCAGCAGTAAGGGACAGTTTAGCACAGATACGCAGTATTTT.

The chain employs TRBV7-3 and TRBJ2-1; D possibly corresponds to TRBD1 (5 bases). There are 14 residues in the CDR3. The germline CDR1 and CDR2 sequences are SGHTA and FQGTGA. V dropped 0 bases and J dropped 10 bases, with 13 bases sitting between them. Here the CDR3 reads CASSLTGRAGEQFF. The CDR3 nucleotides read TGTGCCAGCAGCTTAACGGGCAGGGCAGGGGAGCAGTTCTTC.

This chain links TRBV5-1 with TRBJ2-7; no definite D call. From germline, CDR1 is SGHRS and CDR2 YFSETQ. The CDR3 has 14 amino acids. V gave up 0 bases and J gave up 3 bases, with 10 bases separating them. DNA of the CDR3: TGCGCCAGCAGCTTGGAACAGATGAGCTACGAGCAGTACTTC. It translates to CASSLEQMSYEQYF.

The V gene is TRBV5-1, the J gene TRBJ2-1; D is unclear. Germline assignment: CDR1 SGHRS and CDR2 YFSETQ. V was pared by 3 bases and J by 0 bases, with 7 bases between. The CDR3 has 14 residues. CDR3 sequence: CASSSESSYNEQFF. The CDR3 DNA is TGCGCCAGCAGCTCGGAGAGCTCCTACAATGAGCAGTTCTTC.

The chain has TRBV9 and TRBJ1-2; no clear D gene. Trimming removed 6 bases at V and 0 bases at J, with 9 bases between. The CDR3 length is 13 residues. Per the germline V gene, CDR1 is SGDLS and CDR2 is YYNGEE. The CDR3 loop reads CASNRVANYGYTF. The CDR3 nucleotides read TGTGCCAGCAACCGGGTTGCTAACTATGGCTACACCTTC.

This sequence joins TRBV2 and TRBJ2-7, with D possibly being TRBD2 (6 bases). CDR1 and CDR2 (germline): SNHLY, FYNNEI. V lost 2 bases and J lost 1, with 12 bases in between. The CDR3 contains 15 residues. The CDR3, as DNA: TGTGCCAGCAGTGAACGGAGGGCCGATTCCTACGAGCAGTACTTC. Its protein product is CASSERRADSYEQYF.

The chain carries TRBV4-2 and TRBJ2-7; perhaps TRBD1 as D (5 bases). CDR1 is LGHNA, CDR2 YNFKEQ, per germline. V was cut by 0 bases and J by 6 bases, with 12 bases left in between. The CDR3 is 14 amino acids. The CDR3 here is CASSQEVAGPEQYF. CDR3 DNA sequence: TGTGCCAGCAGCCAAGAGGTGGCAGGGCCCGAGCAGTACTTC.

This chain joins TRBV28 and TRBJ1-3, with D perhaps TRBD1 (5 bases). CDR1 and CDR2 from the germline V gene are MDHEN and SYDVKM. The CDR3 spans 15 residues. V was trimmed by 7 bases and J by 4 bases, leaving 17 bases between them. The chain's CDR3 is CASITRARGGNTIYF. The CDR3 DNA reads as TGTGCCAGCATCACCAGGGCCCGGGGGGGAAACACCATATATTTT.

The rearrangement links TRBV7-6 to TRBJ2-7, with a weak D call TRBD1 (6 bases). The CDR3 sequence is 15 residues long. From germline, CDR1 is SGHVS and CDR2 FNYEAQ. The V gene lost 0 bases and the J gene lost 0 bases, with 9 bases spanning the gap. The DNA of the CDR3 is TGTGCCAGCAGCTTAGCTTTAGGGGGCTCCTACGAGCAGTACTTC. Translating gives CASSLALGGSYEQYF.

The V gene is TRBV6-1, the J gene TRBJ1-2, with unresolved D. Trimming stripped 6 bases from V and 3 bases from J, with 17 bases between. Germline-derived CDR1 and CDR2 are MNHNS and SASEGT. The CDR3 length is 15 residues. The CDR3 DNA follows: TGTGCCAGCAGCCGGGAGAGGACGGAGCACTATGGCTACACCTTC. Protein: CASSRERTEHYGYTF.

The chain combines TRBV7-8 with TRBJ2-3; 12 bases are shared with TRBD2. CDR1 is SGHVS, CDR2 FQNEAQ, per germline. This CDR3 has 17 residues. V dropped 9 bases and J dropped 2; count of bases not matched to a gene: 12. CDR3 protein: CASTRASGRADTDTQYF. CDR3 sequence (DNA): TGTGCCAGTACTCGCGCTAGCGGGAGGGCCGACACAGATACGCAGTATTTT.

J is TRBJ2-7 and V is TRBV6-1; 15 bases are a match to TRBD2. The J segment lost 3 bases and the V segment lost 8 bases, leaving 5 bases of the junction unmatched. CDR1 MNHNS and CDR2 SASEGT come from the germline V gene. The CDR3 totals 15 residues. CDR3 sequence reads: CASAGTSGRNYEQYF. CDR3 bases: TGTGCCAGCGCGGGGACTAGCGGGAGGAACTACGAGCAGTACTTC.

The chain uses TRBV4-1 and TRBJ2-1; TRBD2 aligns across 7 bases. CDR3 size: 14 residues. Germline-derived CDR1 and CDR2 are MGHRA and YSYEKL. Losses at the gene ends were 1 base for V and 8 bases for J; bases not matched to a gene: 5. The CDR3 DNA reads as TGCGCCAGCAGCCAAGCCAGACTAGCATATGAGCAGTTCTTC. This translates into CASSQARLAYEQFF.

The chain joins TRBV10-3 to TRBJ2-2, with TRBD1 matching 9 bases. CDR1 ENHRY and CDR2 SYGVKD come from the germline V gene. Trimming at V came to 1 base and at J to 2 bases, leaving 11 bases not matched to a gene. This CDR3 comprises 19 residues. CDR3 amino acids: CAISEWGTGSLGNTGELFF. The CDR3 DNA follows: TGTGCCATCAGTGAGTGGGGGACAGGGAGTCTGGGAAACACCGGGGAGCTGTTTTTT.

This chain links TRBV11-3 with TRBJ1-4, with 11 nucleotides matching TRBD1. The V and J ends lost 5 bases and 7 bases, in that order; junction bases with no gene match: 9. This CDR3 region has 16 residues. The germline V gene encodes CDR1 SGHNT and CDR2 YENEEA. The CDR3 bases are TGTGCCAGCAGCGTAGGGACAGGGGGTATGAGTGAAAAACTGTTTTTT. As protein: CASSVGTGGMSEKLFF.

With respect to this clone: Germline and junction disagree at one end, which may indicate a read error. The CDR3 bases are TGTGCCACCGGCAGAGATAGAATCTGGGGCGAAGAGACCCAGTACTTC. Its translation is CATGRDRIWGEETQYF. This rearrangement joins TRBV15 to TRBJ2-5; D possibly corresponds to TRBD1 (5 bases). Per the germline V gene, CDR1 is LNHNV and CDR2 is YYDKDF (reference sequence). This CDR3 has 16 amino acids.

V is TRBV7-6 and J is TRBJ2-3, with 15 bases that match TRBD2. Germline-derived CDR1 and CDR2 are SGHVS and FNYEAQ. V lost 4 bases and J lost 4; bases outside the gene matches: 0. CDR3 length: 15 residues. Written as DNA, the CDR3 is TGTGCCAGCAGCTGGACTAGCGGGAGGGCAGATACGCAGTATTTT. Protein product: CASSWTSGRADTQYF.